The 15 T cell receptor beta chains reported below all come from one sample, sequenced in a study of blood T cells in healthy people across ages. Next came a second PCR, run for about 7 to 12 cycles, which used a sample-barcoded 5' primer along with a J-beta primer mix. TCRdb fed the 5' RACE reads into MiXCR, producing one record per CDR3 protein. The sample contains 1.5 million or so distinct CDR3 sequences, around 40% of which appear only once. Sequencing was done on a sample of blood. These receptors all come from a woman between 18 and 29 years old in good health.

This clonotype was observed a handful of times. The chain joins TRBV7-9 to TRBJ2-1; 12 positions match TRBD2. The junction had 8 bases not matched to a gene; V was cut back by 5 bases and J by 9 bases. CDR1 is SEHNR and CDR2 is FQNEAQ in the germline V gene (reference sequence). The CDR3 has 15 amino acids. The CDR3 here is CASSPAGTSGFEQFF. The CDR3 nucleotides are TGTGCCAGCAGCCCAGCCGGGACTAGCGGGTTTGAGCAGTTCTTC.

This clonotype was seen more than once but under ten times. The rearrangement joins TRBV27 to TRBJ1-5; D remains unclear. Trimming left V 7 bases short and J 6 bases short, with 13 bases between. This CDR3 has 13 residues. Germline CDR1 MNHEY, CDR2 SMNVEV (reference sequence). The CDR3 DNA follows: TGTGCCAGCACTGGGAACGGCGGTCAGCCCCAGCATTTT. Amino acids: CASTGNGGQPQHF.

The V and J genes are TRBV6-5 and TRBJ1-2; 8 bases line up with TRBD1. Looked up from germline, CDR1 is MNHEY and CDR2 is SVGAGI. The CDR3 loop spans 14 amino acids. The trim removed 7 bases at V and 5 bases at J, leaving 9 bases unmatched. CDR3: CASTPVDRAYGYTF. In DNA form, the CDR3 reads TGTGCCAGCACTCCAGTGGACAGGGCATATGGCTACACCTTC.

The chain carries TRBV20-1 and TRBJ1-2; TRBD1 matches at 8 bases. CDR3 length: 13 residues. Trimming took 3 bases from V and 3 from J; bases not matched to a gene: 3. Germline V gene lookup returns CDR1 DFQATT and CDR2 SNEGSKA (reference sequence). The CDR3 reads CSARDRDDYGYTF. In DNA, the CDR3 is TGCAGTGCTAGGGACAGGGACGACTATGGCTACACCTTC.

The chain uses TRBV9 and TRBJ1-2; D uncertain. The CDR3 consists of 15 residues. CDR1 and CDR2 (germline): SGDLS, YYNGEE. V dropped 4 bases and J dropped 0 bases, with 13 bases sitting between them. As DNA, the CDR3 is TGTGCCAGCAGCCCTCCCGCGCAAGCTAACTATGGCTACACCTTC. This gives the protein CASSPPAQANYGYTF.

The chain recombines TRBV27 with TRBJ2-5, with D perhaps matching TRBD1 (5 bases). V lost 5 bases and J 2 bases, leaving 12 bases between the germline ends. CDR1 and CDR2 (germline): MNHEY, SMNVEV (reference sequence). The CDR3 has 14 amino acids. The CDR3 region is CASSLLTVQETQYF. In DNA form, the CDR3 reads TGTGCCAGCAGTCTCTTGACAGTGCAAGAGACCCAGTACTTC.

The chain couples TRBV20-1 to TRBJ1-2, with D tentatively TRBD1 (5 bases). Trimming took 5 bases from V and 2 from J, leaving 9 bases between them. Germline V gives CDR1 DFQATT, CDR2 SNEGSKA (reference sequence). The CDR3 spans 12 residues. The CDR3, as DNA: TGCAGTGCTTCACAGGCGAACTATGGCTACACCTTC. It encodes CSASQANYGYTF.

The chain carries TRBV20-1 and TRBJ2-3; 9 bases agree with TRBD1. This CDR3 is 11 amino acids long. Trimming at V came to 6 bases and at J to 9 bases, leaving 4 bases not matched to a gene. Germline V gene lookup returns CDR1 DFQATT and CDR2 SNEGSKA (reference sequence). DNA of the CDR3: TGCAGTGCGAGGACAGGGGTGACGCAGTATTTT. It translates to CSARTGVTQYF.

The CDR3 region has the DNA TGTGCCAGCAGTGACCGGGACATCTACTACGAGCAGTACTTC. This encodes CASSDRDIYYEQYF. The chain uses TRBV6-5 and TRBJ2-5; a possible D gene is TRBD1 (6 bases). The end of the DNA fits TRBJ2-7 better, so the J call may be wrong. The CDR3 spans 14 residues. The germline V gene has CDR1 MNHEY and CDR2 SVGAGI.

The chain combines TRBV4-3 with TRBJ1-6; the D is unclear. The CDR3 is 15 amino acids. CDR1 is LGHNA, CDR2 YSLEER, per germline. The germline V and J ends were trimmed by 0 bases and 11 bases, with 14 bases remaining between them. The CDR3 DNA sequence: TGCGCCAGCAGCCAAGACCGGTACGGCCTCACACCCCTCCACTTT. Amino acid sequence: CASSQDRYGLTPLHF.

J is TRBJ1-5 and V is TRBV7-8; D might be TRBD1 (5 bases). With 5 bases removed from V and 5 bases from J, the gap between germline ends came to 16 bases. The CDR3 sequence is 15 residues long. Germline V gene data show CDR1 as SGHVS and CDR2 as FQNEAQ. CDR3 DNA: TGTGCCAGCAGCCCGGGACGTTTTATCTATCAGCCCCAGCATTTT. Translating it yields CASSPGRFIYQPQHF.

This chain connects TRBV7-9 to TRBJ2-3; TRBD1 aligns across 9 bases. Trimming removed 4 bases from V and 2 bases from J; junction bases left unmatched: 7. Germline V gene sequence: CDR1 SEHNR, CDR2 FQNEAQ (reference sequence). CDR3 length equals 16 residues. Here the CDR3 reads CASSYRGREVTDTQYF. In DNA form, the CDR3 reads TGTGCCAGCAGCTACAGGGGGCGAGAGGTCACAGATACGCAGTATTTT.

This clonotype was observed a handful of times. The chain uses TRBV6-2 or TRBV6-3 and TRBJ1-2; TRBD1 matches 12 bases. The CDR3 length is 19 residues. Germline trimming cut 4 bases from V and 3 bases from J; bases unmatched to any gene: 15. CDR1 and CDR2 from the germline V gene are MNHEY and SVGEGT. The CDR3 reads CASSFSTGTGGPVDYGYTF. The CDR3 DNA is TGTGCCAGCAGTTTCAGCACCGGGACAGGGGGCCCTGTCGACTATGGCTACACCTTC.

The chain has TRBV6-6 and TRBJ1-1, with D hard to call. CDR1 is MNHNY and CDR2 is SVGAGI in the germline V gene (reference sequence). This CDR3 comprises 11 residues. The V end lost 8 bases, the J end lost 1 base, and 5 bases lay between the germline ends. The CDR3 reads CASAENTEAFF. The CDR3, as DNA: TGTGCCAGCGCTGAGAACACTGAAGCTTTCTTT.

This clonotype has a handful of counts. The J gene is TRBJ2-3, the V gene TRBV7-3, with TRBD2 matching 7 bases. Trimming at V came to 5 bases and at J to 6 bases, leaving 8 bases not matched to a gene. There are 14 residues in the CDR3. Germline V gene lookup returns CDR1 SGHTA and CDR2 FQGTGA. The CDR3 sequence: CASSATSVGDTQYF. CDR3 nucleotide sequence: TGTGCCAGCAGCGCCACTAGCGTCGGCGATACGCAGTATTTT.